This passage covers 9 T cell receptor beta chains from one sample sequenced in a study of CD8 T cells in ankylosing spondylitis. TCRdb passed the 5' RACE reads through MiXCR, listing each CDR3 protein once. The profile shows 150,000 to 200,000 distinct CDR3 sequences, roughly 13% of them singletons. Sequences were obtained from blood, either unsorted or a sorted T cell fraction (not recorded which). Receptors originate from a female donor with ankylosing spondylitis or in good health (not recorded which).

This clonotype has at least ten counts. This chain joins TRBV20-1 and TRBJ1-2, with a possible D match to TRBD1 (6 bases). Trimming shortened V by 0 bases and J by 5 bases, and 16 bases separated the two germline ends. This CDR3 is 15 amino acids long. Germline-derived CDR1 and CDR2 are DFQATT and SNEGSKA (reference sequence). The CDR3 DNA sequence: TGCAGTGCTAGAGATACAGGGCGAAGATCTTATGGCTACACCTTC. This encodes CSARDTGRRSYGYTF.

This clonotype was seen many times. J is TRBJ2-1 and V is TRBV5-1, with D possibly TRBD2 on 5 matching bases. Germline V gives CDR1 SGHRS, CDR2 YFSETQ. The germline V and J ends were trimmed by 4 bases and 1 base, with 18 bases remaining between them. The CDR3 extends over 17 amino acids. Here the CDR3 reads CASSLESLRTSYNEQFF. CDR3 sequence (DNA): TGCGCCAGCAGCCTCGAGAGTCTCCGGACTTCCTACAATGAGCAGTTCTTC. The full variable domain, rest sourced from reference TRBV5-1 and TRBJ2-1, is KAGVTQTPRYLIKTRGQQVTLSCSPISGHRSVSWYQQTPGQGLQFLFEYFSETQRNKGNFPGRFSGRQFSNSRSEMNVSTLELGDSALYLCASSLESLRTSYNEQFFGPGTRLTVL.

This chain links TRBV5-1 with TRBJ1-3; no definite D call. CDR1 SGHRS and CDR2 YFSETQ come from the germline V gene. V was shortened by 6 bases and J by 0 bases, with 7 bases between the two germline ends. This CDR3 contains 13 residues. The DNA for the CDR3 is TGCGCCAGCAAGAGGAGCTCTGGAAACACCATATATTTT. As protein: CASKRSSGNTIYF.

This clonotype was observed many times. CDR3: CASSLRTRVLNTEAFF. In nucleotides, the CDR3 is TGTGCCAGCAGCCTCCGTACCAGGGTGTTGAACACTGAAGCTTTCTTT. The chain joins TRBV7-8 to TRBJ1-1; perhaps TRBD1 as D (5 bases). V gave up 5 bases and J gave up 0 bases, with 16 bases separating them. The V gene's germline CDR1 is SGHVS and CDR2 FQNEAQ. This CDR3 contains 16 residues.

This clonotype was observed at least ten times. Here the CDR3 reads CATSGDRQTYEQYF. The CDR3 nucleotides read TGTGCCACCAGCGGGGACAGGCAAACCTACGAGCAGTACTTC. The rearrangement links TRBV15 to TRBJ2-7, with 8 positions matching TRBD1. Looked up from germline, CDR1 is LNHNV and CDR2 is YYDKDF (reference sequence). The CDR3 is 14 residues long. J gave up 2 bases and V 5 bases, and 5 bases lay outside the gene matches.

The chain links TRBV7-6 to TRBJ2-1; TRBD1 is a possible D gene (6 bases). Germline V gene data show CDR1 as SGHVS and CDR2 as FNYEAQ. Trimming cost V 5 bases and J 7 bases, with 24 bases left between them. CDR3 size: 17 residues. The DNA for the CDR3 is TGTGCCAGCAGCCAGAGTAACCCCGGACAGCATTGGAATGAGCAGTTCTTC. It codes for CASSQSNPGQHWNEQFF.

This clonotype was counted between two and nine times. This chain links TRBV7-2 with TRBJ2-1; 7 nucleotides match TRBD1. This CDR3 has 13 residues. The V gene end was trimmed by 4 bases and the J gene end by 5 bases; junction bases not matched to a gene: 2. CDR1 SGHTA and CDR2 FQGNSA come from the germline V gene. In nucleotides, the CDR3 is TGTGCCAGCAGCTGGGACAGAAACAATGAGCAGTTCTTC. Translating gives CASSWDRNNEQFF.

A single count supports this clonotype. The genes are TRBV18 and TRBJ2-3; 7 positions match TRBD1. CDR1 is KGHSH, CDR2 LQKENI, per germline. The CDR3 has 13 residues. J was trimmed by 4 bases and V by 4 bases; bases with no gene match: 2. DNA of the CDR3: TGTGCCAGCTCACGGACAGGACCAGATACGCAGTATTTT. This translates into CASSRTGPDTQYF.

Ten or more counts support this clonotype. The chain employs TRBV6-4 and TRBJ2-2; D possibly corresponds to TRBD2 (6 bases). The CDR3 runs to 13 residues. Between the trimmed V and J ends, which lost 10 bases and 3 bases, there was a span of 12 bases. Germline V gene data show CDR1 as MRHNA and CDR2 as SNTAGT. As DNA, the CDR3 is TGTGCCACACGGGAGAGGGACACCGGGGAGCTGTTTTTT. This codes for CATRERDTGELFF.